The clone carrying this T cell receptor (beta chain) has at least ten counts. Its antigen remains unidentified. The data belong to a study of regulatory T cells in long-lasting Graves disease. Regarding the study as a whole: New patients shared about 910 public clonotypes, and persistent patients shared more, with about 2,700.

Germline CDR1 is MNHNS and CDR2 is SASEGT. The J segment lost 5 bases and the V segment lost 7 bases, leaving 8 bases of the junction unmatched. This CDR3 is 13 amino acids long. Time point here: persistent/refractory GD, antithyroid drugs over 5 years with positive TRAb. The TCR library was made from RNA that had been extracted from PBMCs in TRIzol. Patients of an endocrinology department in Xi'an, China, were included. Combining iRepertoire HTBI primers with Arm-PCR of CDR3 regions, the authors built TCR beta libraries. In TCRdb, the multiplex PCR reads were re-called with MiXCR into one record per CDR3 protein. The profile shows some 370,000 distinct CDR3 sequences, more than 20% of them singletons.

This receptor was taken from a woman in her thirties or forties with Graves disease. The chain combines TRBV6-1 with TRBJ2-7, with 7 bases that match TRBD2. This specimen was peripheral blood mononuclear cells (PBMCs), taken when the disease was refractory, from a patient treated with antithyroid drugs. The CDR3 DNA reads TGTGCCAGCATGGGGGGGAGGGTGAACGAGCAGTACTTC. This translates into CASMGGRVNEQYF.